These 23 T cell receptor beta chains were sequenced from one sample in a study of shared clonotypes between healthy human individuals. Here immunoSEQ multiplex PCR was the method, and the copy in TCRdb shows in-frame clones only, minus some. Of 2 million to 3 million clones in the sample, approximately 93% were seen once. Sample: naive CD4+ T cells from PBMCs. The subset was: CD45RA+ positively selected. These TCRs come from a man aged 18 to 29 in good health. Some clones in this sample may be carry-over from other donors' samples.

The rearrangement joins TRBV7-3 to TRBJ2-3; D tentatively reads TRBD1 or TRBD2 (5 bases each). Trimming stripped 4 bases from V and 4 bases from J, with 12 bases between. Germline V gives CDR1 SGHTA, CDR2 FQGTGA. The CDR3 runs to 14 residues. The CDR3 here is CASSWDGPADTQYF. For the CDR3, the DNA is TGTGCCAGCAGCTGGGACGGCCCCGCAGATACGCAGTATTTT.

The chain carries TRBV19 and TRBJ2-3, with 7 bases aligning to TRBD2. The CDR3 is made up of 16 amino acids. The J segment lost 0 bases and the V segment lost 5 bases, leaving 8 bases of the junction unmatched. Germline V gene sequence: CDR1 LNHDA, CDR2 SQIVND (reference sequence). The DNA for the CDR3 is TGTGCCAGTAGTTCCTTTTTAGCGGGTAGCACAGATACGCAGTATTTT. This codes for CASSSFLAGSTDTQYF.

The rearrangement joins TRBV5-1 to TRBJ2-1, with 9 bases lining up with TRBD2. V dropped 8 bases and J dropped 6; count of bases not matched to a gene: 12. The CDR3 has 15 residues. The V gene's germline CDR1 is SGHRS and CDR2 YFSETQ. The CDR3 DNA reads TGCGCCAGTACAGAAATAGCGGGAGTTGTCAATGAGCAGTTCTTC. Translated, it gives CASTEIAGVVNEQFF. Variable domain in full (rest from reference TRBV5-1 and TRBJ2-1): KAGVTQTPRYLIKTRGQQVTLSCSPISGHRSVSWYQQTPGQGLQFLFEYFSETQRNKGNFPGRFSGRQFSNSRSEMNVSTLELGDSALYLCASTEIAGVVNEQFFGPGTRLTVL.

This rearrangement joins TRBV28 to TRBJ1-1; no firm D call. This CDR3 has 11 amino acids. Trimming took 3 bases from V and 7 from J, leaving 6 bases between them. Looked up from germline, CDR1 is MDHEN and CDR2 is SYDVKM. CDR3 protein: CASSFQDEAFF. The CDR3 DNA follows: TGTGCCAGCAGTTTTCAGGATGAAGCTTTCTTT.

The gene calls are TRBV19 and TRBJ1-2, with D hard to call. This CDR3 region has 15 residues. The V gene's germline CDR1 is LNHDA and CDR2 SQIVND (reference sequence). Between the trimmed V and J ends, which lost 3 bases and 4 bases, there was a span of 15 bases. CDR3 sequence reads: CASSMGSPIGYGYTF. CDR3 nucleotides: TGTGCCAGTAGTATGGGGTCACCCATTGGCTATGGCTACACCTTC. Full variable domain (rest looked up from reference TRBV19 and TRBJ1-2): DGGITQSPKYLFRKEGQNVTLSCEQNLNHDAMYWYRQDPGQGLRLIYYSQIVNDFQKGDIAEGYSVSREKKESFPLTVTSAQKNPTAFYLCASSMGSPIGYGYTFGSGTRLTVV.

The chain is built from TRBV15 and TRBJ2-3; unclear D gene. In germline, CDR1 is LNHNV, CDR2 YYDKDF (reference sequence). The V end was cut by 2 bases, the J end by 2 bases, with 14 bases between. This CDR3 region has 16 residues. CDR3 region: CATSRNILWTTDTQYF. CDR3 coding DNA: TGTGCCACCAGCAGAAATATCTTGTGGACCACAGATACGCAGTATTTT.

Concerning this clone: Other DNA sequences in this sample translate to the same CDR3. The gene calls are TRBV15 and TRBJ1-5; D is undetermined. Trimming took off 9 bases at V and 0 bases at J, with 9 bases between the two ends. CDR1 and CDR2 from the germline V gene are LNHNV and YYDKDF (reference sequence). This CDR3 region has 13 residues. The CDR3, as DNA: TGTGCCACGTCGGGCGGTAGCAATCAGCCCCAGCATTTT. This sequence encodes CATSGGSNQPQHF.

The CDR3 DNA reads TGTGCCAGCAGTAGGGGGGGTAAAAGCAATCAGCCCCAGCATTTT. The encoded protein is CASSRGGKSNQPQHF. The V call is TRBV27, the J call TRBJ1-5; D perhaps matches TRBD1 (6 bases). The CDR3 has 15 residues. Germline V gene sequence: CDR1 MNHEY, CDR2 SMNVEV (reference sequence). Deletions cut 5 bases from V and 1 base from J, with 12 bases between.

As for this clone: Distinct nucleotide sequences in the sample also encode this CDR3. V usage is TRBV7-3 and J usage is TRBJ2-7; 13 bases are a match to TRBD2. V trimming: 3 bases; J trimming: 1 base; junction bases outside the gene matches: 0. The CDR3 spans 15 residues. Germline CDR1 is SGHTA and CDR2 is FQGTGA. For the CDR3, the DNA is TGTGCCAGCAGCTTGGGACTAGCGGGGTCCTACGAGCAGTACTTC. Amino acid sequence: CASSLGLAGSYEQYF.

This chain links TRBV29-1 with TRBJ2-7, with TRBD1 matching 7 bases. V lost 2 bases and J lost 1; bases outside the gene matches: 2. The CDR3 is made up of 13 amino acids. Germline CDR1 reads SQVTM; CDR2 reads ANQGSEA. For the CDR3, the DNA is TGCAGCGTTGAACGGGACAGATCCTACGAGCAGTACTTC. Its protein product is CSVERDRSYEQYF.

This sequence joins TRBV19 and TRBJ2-1; TRBD1 agrees at 8 bases. The CDR3 is 17 residues long. CDR1 and CDR2 from the germline V gene are LNHDA and SQIVND (reference sequence). After removal of 4 bases from V and 3 bases from J, the junction contained 11 bases not matched to a gene. In nucleotides, the CDR3 is TGTGCCAGTAGTACCGAGAGGGGGACAGGAGGCTACAATGAGCAGTTCTTC. Amino acids: CASSTERGTGGYNEQFF.

With regard to this clone: Other DNA sequences from this sample encode an identical CDR3 as well. The genes are TRBV15 and TRBJ2-1; TRBD2 matches at 9 bases. V lost 3 bases and J lost 0; bases outside the gene matches: 3. The CDR3 contains 16 residues. Germline CDR1 LNHNV, CDR2 YYDKDF (reference sequence). CDR3 DNA sequence: TGTGCCACCAGCAGGGGACTAGCCAGCTCCTACAATGAGCAGTTCTTC. As protein: CATSRGLASSYNEQFF.

The V gene is TRBV11-3, the J gene TRBJ2-1; D is unclear. The germline V gene has CDR1 SGHNT and CDR2 YENEEA. Trimming stripped 6 bases from V and 5 bases from J, with 8 bases between. The CDR3 is 12 residues long. CDR3 in DNA: TGTGCCAGCAGGGGAAGGGACAATGAGCAGTTCTTC. Its translation: CASRGRDNEQFF.

V usage is TRBV18 and J usage is TRBJ1-1; no definite D call. Germline V gene data show CDR1 as KGHSH and CDR2 as LQKENI. CDR3 length equals 13 residues. The V and J ends lost 8 bases and 1 base respectively, with 11 bases between them. CDR3: CASLASENTEAFF. CDR3 in DNA: TGTGCCAGCCTAGCGTCAGAGAACACTGAAGCTTTCTTT.

The chain carries TRBV28 and TRBJ2-7, with TRBD2 matching over 7 bases. With 7 bases clipped from V and 5 bases from J, the junction kept 8 bases outside the gene matches. The V gene's germline CDR1 is MDHEN and CDR2 SYDVKM. This CDR3 contains 13 residues. The CDR3 nucleotides are TGTGCCAGCACCCCAGCGGGATACCACGAGCAGTACTTC. Encoded protein: CASTPAGYHEQYF.

The DNA for the CDR3 is TGTGCCAGTATGCTTCGGAAGGGCGGGGGTACGCAGTATTTT. Translation gives CASMLRKGGGTQYF. This chain links TRBV19 with TRBJ2-3; 7 bases fit TRBD2. Germline-derived CDR1 and CDR2 are LNHDA and SQIVND (reference sequence). The ends lost 7 bases at V and 8 bases at J; junction bases unmatched: 12. This CDR3 comprises 14 residues.

The rearrangement joins TRBV6-1 to TRBJ2-1; no reliable D call. Germline-derived CDR1 and CDR2 are MNHNS and SASEGT. V lost 6 bases to trimming and J lost 0 bases, with 12 bases between them. The CDR3 totals 15 residues. CDR3 DNA sequence: TGTGCCAGCAGGATGACGCCGAGCTCCTACAATGAGCAGTTCTTC. Translation: CASRMTPSSYNEQFF.

The chain employs TRBV11-1 and TRBJ2-7; no reliable D call. CDR3 length: 13 residues. V was shortened by 5 bases and J by 2 bases, with 10 bases between the two germline ends. Germline V CDR1 and CDR2: SGHAT, FQDESV (reference sequence). The CDR3 reads CASSRETPYEQYF. The CDR3 DNA reads as TGTGCCAGCAGCCGAGAAACCCCCTACGAGCAGTACTTC.

Turning to this clone: At the DNA level, this CDR3 is encoded by other sequences in the same sample as well. This chain uses TRBV28 with TRBJ1-1; unclear D gene. The CDR3 covers 12 residues. V was trimmed by 1 base and J by 4 bases, leaving 4 bases between them. Germline values: CDR1 MDHEN, CDR2 SYDVKM. CDR3 in DNA: TGTGCCAGCAGTTTATTGTCCACTGAAGCTTTCTTT. This translates into CASSLLSTEAFF.

The gene calls are TRBV5-6 and TRBJ1-5; tentatively, D is TRBD1 (6 bases). V lost 4 bases and J lost 1, with 9 bases in between. CDR3 length equals 14 residues. CDR1 is SGHDT, CDR2 YYEEEE, per germline. CDR3 protein: CASSKTGSNQPQHF. The DNA for the CDR3 is TGTGCCAGCAGCAAAACAGGGAGCAATCAGCCCCAGCATTTT.

The rearrangement joins TRBV9 to TRBJ1-1, with D maybe TRBD1 (6 bases). V lost 0 bases, J lost 5 bases, and 14 bases lay in between. Germline V CDR1 and CDR2: SGDLS, YYNGEE. The CDR3 sequence is 15 residues long. CDR3 region: CASSVGARGGTEAFF. The DNA for the CDR3 is TGTGCCAGCAGCGTAGGGGCCAGGGGAGGTACTGAAGCTTTCTTT.

In its sample, this clone was seen a few times. The chain joins TRBV2 to TRBJ1-1; a possible D gene is TRBD1 (5 bases). The CDR3 has 13 residues. Trimming stripped 4 bases from V and 2 bases from J, with 8 bases between. Germline CDR1 is SNHLY and CDR2 is FYNNEI. The CDR3 nucleotides are TGTGCCAGCAGTGGGGACCATAACACTGAAGCTTTCTTT. It encodes CASSGDHNTEAFF.

CDR3 in amino acids: CASSGTGGELAGNTIYF. The CDR3 DNA is TGCGCCAGCTCCGGGACAGGGGGCGAGTTGGCCGGAAACACCATATATTTT. The chain employs TRBV5-1 and TRBJ1-3; 12 positions agree with TRBD1. This CDR3 has 17 residues. Germline loops: CDR1 SGHRS, CDR2 YFSETQ. With 7 bases clipped from V and 4 bases from J, the junction kept 12 bases outside the gene matches.